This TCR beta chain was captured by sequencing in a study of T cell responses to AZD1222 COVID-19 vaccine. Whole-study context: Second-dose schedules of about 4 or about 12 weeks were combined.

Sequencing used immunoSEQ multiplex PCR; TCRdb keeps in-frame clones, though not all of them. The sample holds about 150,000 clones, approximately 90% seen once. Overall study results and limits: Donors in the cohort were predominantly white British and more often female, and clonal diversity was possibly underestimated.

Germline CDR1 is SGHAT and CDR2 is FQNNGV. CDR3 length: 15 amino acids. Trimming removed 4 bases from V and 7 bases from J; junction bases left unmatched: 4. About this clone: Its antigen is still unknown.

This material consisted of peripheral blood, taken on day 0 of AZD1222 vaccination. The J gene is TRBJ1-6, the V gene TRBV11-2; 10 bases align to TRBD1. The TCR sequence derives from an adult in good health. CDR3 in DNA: TGTGCCAGCAGCTCGAGGGGACAGGGGAATTCACCCCTCCACTTT. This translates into CASSSRGQGNSPLHF.